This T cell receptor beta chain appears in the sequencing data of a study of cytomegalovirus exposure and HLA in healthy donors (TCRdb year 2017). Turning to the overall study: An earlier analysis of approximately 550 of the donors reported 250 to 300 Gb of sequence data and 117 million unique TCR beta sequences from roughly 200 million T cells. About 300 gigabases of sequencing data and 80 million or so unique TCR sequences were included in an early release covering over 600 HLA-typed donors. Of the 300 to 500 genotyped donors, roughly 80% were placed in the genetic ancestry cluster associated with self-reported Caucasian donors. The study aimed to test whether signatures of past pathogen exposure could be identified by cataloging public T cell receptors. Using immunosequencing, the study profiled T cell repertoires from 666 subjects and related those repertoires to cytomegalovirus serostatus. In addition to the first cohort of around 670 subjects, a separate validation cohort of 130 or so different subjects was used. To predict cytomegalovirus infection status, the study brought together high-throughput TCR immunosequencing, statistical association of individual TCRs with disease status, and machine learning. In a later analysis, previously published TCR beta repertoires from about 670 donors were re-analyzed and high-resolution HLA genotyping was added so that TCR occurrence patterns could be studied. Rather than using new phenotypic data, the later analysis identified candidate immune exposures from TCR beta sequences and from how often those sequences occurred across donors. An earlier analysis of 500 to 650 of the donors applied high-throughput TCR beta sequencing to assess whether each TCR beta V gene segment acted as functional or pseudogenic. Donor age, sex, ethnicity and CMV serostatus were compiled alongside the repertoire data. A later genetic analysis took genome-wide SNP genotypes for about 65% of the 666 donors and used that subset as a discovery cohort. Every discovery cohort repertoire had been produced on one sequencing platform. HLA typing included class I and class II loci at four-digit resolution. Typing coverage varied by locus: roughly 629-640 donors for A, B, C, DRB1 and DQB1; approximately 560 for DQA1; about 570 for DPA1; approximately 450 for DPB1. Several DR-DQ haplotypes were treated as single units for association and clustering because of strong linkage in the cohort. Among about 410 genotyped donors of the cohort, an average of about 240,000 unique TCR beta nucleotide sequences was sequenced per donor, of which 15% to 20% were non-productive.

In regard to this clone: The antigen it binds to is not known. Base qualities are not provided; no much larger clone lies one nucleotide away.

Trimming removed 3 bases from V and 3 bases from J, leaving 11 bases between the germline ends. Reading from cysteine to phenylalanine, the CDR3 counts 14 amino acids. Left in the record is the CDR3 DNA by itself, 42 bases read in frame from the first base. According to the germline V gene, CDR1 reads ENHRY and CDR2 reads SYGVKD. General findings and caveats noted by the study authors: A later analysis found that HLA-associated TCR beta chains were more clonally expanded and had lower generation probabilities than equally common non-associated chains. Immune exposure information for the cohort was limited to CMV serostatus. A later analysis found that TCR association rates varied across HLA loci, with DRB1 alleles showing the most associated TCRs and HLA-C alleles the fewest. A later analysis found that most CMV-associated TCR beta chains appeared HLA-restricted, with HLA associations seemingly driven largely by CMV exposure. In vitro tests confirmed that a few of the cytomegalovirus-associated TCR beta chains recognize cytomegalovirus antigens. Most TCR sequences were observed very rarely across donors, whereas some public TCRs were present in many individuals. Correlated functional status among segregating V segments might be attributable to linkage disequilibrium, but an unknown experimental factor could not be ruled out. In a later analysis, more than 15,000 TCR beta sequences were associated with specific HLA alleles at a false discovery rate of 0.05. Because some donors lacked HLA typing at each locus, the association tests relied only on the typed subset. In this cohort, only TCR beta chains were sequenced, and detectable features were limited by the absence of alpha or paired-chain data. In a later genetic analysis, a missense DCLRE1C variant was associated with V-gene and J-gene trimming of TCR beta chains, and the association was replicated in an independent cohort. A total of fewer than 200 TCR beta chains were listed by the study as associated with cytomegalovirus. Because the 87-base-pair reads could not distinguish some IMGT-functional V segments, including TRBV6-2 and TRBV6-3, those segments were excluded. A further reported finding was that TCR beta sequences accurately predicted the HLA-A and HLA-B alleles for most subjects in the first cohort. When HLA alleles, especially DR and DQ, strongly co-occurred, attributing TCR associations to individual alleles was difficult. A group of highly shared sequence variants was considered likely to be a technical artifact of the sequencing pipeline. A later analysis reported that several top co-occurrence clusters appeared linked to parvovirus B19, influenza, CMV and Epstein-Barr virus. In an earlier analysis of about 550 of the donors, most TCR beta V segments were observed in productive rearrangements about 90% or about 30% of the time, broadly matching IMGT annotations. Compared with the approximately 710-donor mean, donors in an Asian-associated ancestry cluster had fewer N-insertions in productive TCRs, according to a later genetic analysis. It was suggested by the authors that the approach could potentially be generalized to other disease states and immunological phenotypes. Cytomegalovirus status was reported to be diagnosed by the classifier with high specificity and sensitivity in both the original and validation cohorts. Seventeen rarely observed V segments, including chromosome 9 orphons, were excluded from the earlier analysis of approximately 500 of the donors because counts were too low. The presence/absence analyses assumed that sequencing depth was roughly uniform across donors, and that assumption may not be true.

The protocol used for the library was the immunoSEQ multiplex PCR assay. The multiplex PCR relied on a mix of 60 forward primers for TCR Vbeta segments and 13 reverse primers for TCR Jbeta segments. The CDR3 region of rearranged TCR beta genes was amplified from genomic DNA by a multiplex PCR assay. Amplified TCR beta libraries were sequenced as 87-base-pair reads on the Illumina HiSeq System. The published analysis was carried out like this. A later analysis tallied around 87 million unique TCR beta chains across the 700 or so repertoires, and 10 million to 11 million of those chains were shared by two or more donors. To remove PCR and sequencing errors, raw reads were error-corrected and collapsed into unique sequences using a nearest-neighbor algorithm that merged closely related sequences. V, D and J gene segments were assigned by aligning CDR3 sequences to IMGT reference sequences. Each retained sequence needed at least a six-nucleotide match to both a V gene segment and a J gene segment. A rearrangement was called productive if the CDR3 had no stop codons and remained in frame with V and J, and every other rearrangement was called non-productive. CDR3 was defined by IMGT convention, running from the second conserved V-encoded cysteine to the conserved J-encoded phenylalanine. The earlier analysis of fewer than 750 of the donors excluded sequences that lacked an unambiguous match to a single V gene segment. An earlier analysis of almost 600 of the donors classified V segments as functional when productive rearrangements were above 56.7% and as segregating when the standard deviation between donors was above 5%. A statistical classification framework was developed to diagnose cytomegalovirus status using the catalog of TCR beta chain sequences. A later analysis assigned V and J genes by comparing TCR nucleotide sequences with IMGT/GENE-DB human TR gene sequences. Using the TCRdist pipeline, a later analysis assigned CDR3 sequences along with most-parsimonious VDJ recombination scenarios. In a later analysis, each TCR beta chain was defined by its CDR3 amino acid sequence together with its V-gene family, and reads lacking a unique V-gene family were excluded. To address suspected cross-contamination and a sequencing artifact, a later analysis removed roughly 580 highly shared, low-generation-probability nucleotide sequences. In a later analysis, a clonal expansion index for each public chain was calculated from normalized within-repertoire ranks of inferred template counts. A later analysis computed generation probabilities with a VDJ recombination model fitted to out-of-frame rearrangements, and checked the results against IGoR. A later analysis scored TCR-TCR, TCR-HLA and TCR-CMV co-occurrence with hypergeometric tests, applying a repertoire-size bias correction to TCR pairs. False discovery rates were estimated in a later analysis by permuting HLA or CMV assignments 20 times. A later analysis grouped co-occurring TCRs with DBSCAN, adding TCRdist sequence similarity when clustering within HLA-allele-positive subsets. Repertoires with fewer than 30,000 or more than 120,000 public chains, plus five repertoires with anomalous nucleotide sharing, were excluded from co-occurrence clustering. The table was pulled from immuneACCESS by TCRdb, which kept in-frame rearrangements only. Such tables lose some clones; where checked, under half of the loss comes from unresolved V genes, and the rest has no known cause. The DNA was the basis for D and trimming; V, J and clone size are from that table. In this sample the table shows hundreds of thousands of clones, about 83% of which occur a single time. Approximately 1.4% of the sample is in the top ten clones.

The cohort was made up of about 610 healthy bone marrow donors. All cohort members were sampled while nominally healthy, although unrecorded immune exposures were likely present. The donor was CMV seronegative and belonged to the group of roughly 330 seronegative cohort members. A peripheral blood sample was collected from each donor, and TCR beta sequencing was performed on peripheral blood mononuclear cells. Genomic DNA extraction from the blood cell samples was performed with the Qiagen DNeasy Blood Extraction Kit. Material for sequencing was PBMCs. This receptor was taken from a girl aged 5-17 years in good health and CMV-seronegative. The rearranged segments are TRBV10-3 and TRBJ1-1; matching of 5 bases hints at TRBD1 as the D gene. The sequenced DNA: TGTGCCATCAGTGAAACAGGAGGGCACACTGAAGCTTTCTTT. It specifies CAISETGGHTEAFF.